Given below is one T cell receptor beta chain in context. The antigen is unknown. Germline-derived CDR1 and CDR2 are SGHNT and YYREEE (reference sequence). The V end was cut by 0 bases, the J end by 5 bases, with 11 bases between. This CDR3 contains 14 residues. The sample comes from a study of cytomegalovirus exposure and HLA in healthy donors. Findings and caveats of the study: Earlier analysis looked at TCR beta V segments, and most were productive about 87% or about 30% of the time. For cytomegalovirus status, the classifier reportedly gave diagnoses with high specificity and sensitivity.

Primers for the PCR totalled 60 Vbeta and 13 Jbeta. Assay used: immunoSEQ multiplex PCR; TCRdb lists only in-frame clones, some missing. The sample lists some 150,000 clones, 60% to 85% occurring once. The chain recombines TRBV5-4 with TRBJ2-5, with D perhaps matching TRBD2 (6 bases). This receptor was identified in a man aged 18 to 30 in good health and CMV-seronegative. Sequencing was performed on PBMCs. The CDR3: CASSLVGGPETQYF. CDR3 nucleotides: TGTGCCAGCAGCTTGGTCGGGGGTCCGGAGACCCAGTACTTC.